A single sample gave rise to the 8 T cell receptor beta chains below, sequenced in a study of T cell changes during pregnancy in multiple sclerosis. Assay used: immunoSEQ multiplex PCR; TCRdb lists only in-frame clones, some missing. The sample contains about 59,000 clones, over 90% of which appear only once. This material consisted of CD8+ T cells from peripheral blood mononuclear cells, taken in the third trimester of pregnancy. The receptors were sampled from a female donor with multiple sclerosis, enrolled in a pregnancy study.

This clone is medium-sized (0.01 to 0.1%) in the sample. The chain recombines TRBV19 with TRBJ2-3; no reliable D call. There are 15 residues in the CDR3. Germline CDR1 reads LNHDA; CDR2 reads SQIVND (reference sequence). Trimming left V 3 bases short and J 2 bases short, with 12 bases between. The CDR3 DNA reads as TGTGCCAGTAGTATTAGCCCGGCTTCCACAGATACGCAGTATTTT. As protein: CASSISPASTDTQYF. The entire variable domain, with the rest obtained from reference TRBV19 and TRBJ2-3, is as follows: DGGITQSPKYLFRKEGQNVTLSCEQNLNHDAMYWYRQDPGQGLRLIYYSQIVNDFQKGDIAEGYSVSREKKESFPLTVTSAQKNPTAFYLCASSISPASTDTQYFGPGTRLTVL.

This clone was picked up a small number of times. This sequence joins TRBV5-1 and TRBJ1-2; 8 bases align to TRBD1. Germline assignment: CDR1 SGHRS and CDR2 YFSETQ. Trimming cost V 3 bases and J 3 bases; bases outside gene matches: 7. The CDR3 loop spans 15 amino acids. The CDR3 DNA reads as TGCGCCAGCAGCTCATGGACAGGGTCCGACTATGGCTACACCTTC. Protein product: CASSSWTGSDYGYTF.

This sequence joins TRBV7-8 and TRBJ2-2; 7 nucleotides align to TRBD2. The CDR3 sequence is 16 residues long. Germline-derived CDR1 and CDR2 are SGHVS and FQNEAQ. The V segment lost 7 bases and the J segment 4 bases; nucleotides outside the gene matches: 12. The CDR3 loop reads CASTGAGVLGTGELFF. The DNA for the CDR3 is TGTGCCAGCACGGGTGCGGGAGTACTGGGCACCGGGGAGCTGTTTTTT.

The table lists this clone with a count of one. The rearrangement joins TRBV5-4 to TRBJ2-1; no reliable D call. Germline assignment: CDR1 SGHNT and CDR2 YYREEE (reference sequence). This CDR3 is built from 12 residues. V lost 3 bases and J 6 bases, leaving 7 bases between the germline ends. CDR3 region: CASSSMINEQFF. In DNA, the CDR3 is TGTGCCAGCAGCTCTATGATCAATGAGCAGTTCTTC.

This clone was counted once. V gene TRBV27 combines with J gene TRBJ1-4; D is perhaps TRBD1 (6 bases). V lost 10 bases and J 3 bases, leaving 18 bases between the germline ends. The germline gives CDR1 MNHEY, CDR2 SMNVEV (reference sequence). The CDR3 has 15 amino acids. Written as DNA, the CDR3 is TGTGCCACCGGTACAGGGTACAAACCTAATGAAAAACTGTTTTTT. Translated: CATGTGYKPNEKLFF.

The V and J genes are TRBV9 and TRBJ1-3, with 7 bases fitting TRBD1. V lost 3 bases to trimming and J lost 1 base; unmatched junction nucleotides: 7. The CDR3 has 16 residues. CDR1 and CDR2 (germline): SGDLS, YYNGEE. As DNA, the CDR3 is TGTGCCAGCAGCGCGAGGCCAGGGGGTTCTGGAAACACCATATATTTT. Translating gives CASSARPGGSGNTIYF.

The chain has TRBV6-5 and TRBJ2-7, with 7 bases identical to TRBD1. Germline lookup yields CDR1 MNHEY and CDR2 SVGAGI. The length of the CDR3 is 13 residues. Trimming cost V 5 bases and J 5 bases; bases outside gene matches: 6. DNA for the CDR3: TGTGCCAGCAGTAACGGACAGGCCGACGAGCAGTACTTC. Its protein is CASSNGQADEQYF.

The chain is built from TRBV30 and TRBJ2-3; possible D gene TRBD2, 6 bases. The CDR3 covers 15 residues. Germline-derived CDR1 and CDR2 are GTSNPN and SVGIG (reference sequence). V was trimmed by 1 base and J by 3 bases, leaving 14 bases between them. CDR3 sequence reads: CAWSATSIRTDTQYF. CDR3 nucleotides: TGTGCCTGGAGTGCAACTAGCATCCGGACAGATACGCAGTATTTT.